The next 32 T cell receptor beta chains were all read from a single sample in a study of T cells in localized non-small cell lung cancer. Sequencing was performed with immunoSEQ multiplex PCR; in TCRdb, only in-frame clones are kept and a portion is missing. The top ten clones hold 1.5% to 2% of a sample with around 130,000 clones, approximately 88% of them seen once. The source was peripheral blood, collected before any cancer treatment. The receptors derive from a female donor over 55 with stage I lung adenocarcinoma.

The chain carries TRBV4-1 and TRBJ2-1; TRBD2 agrees at 7 bases. CDR1 is MGHRA and CDR2 is YSYEKL in the germline V gene. The CDR3 is 14 amino acids. Germline trimming cut 1 base from V and 14 bases from J; bases unmatched to any gene: 11. The CDR3 DNA reads TGCGCCAGCAGCCAAGTTAGCGTAGCGGGTCCCGAGTTCTTC. It specifies CASSQVSVAGPEFF.

This chain connects TRBV18 to TRBJ2-3; D not certain. Deletions cut 6 bases from V and 2 bases from J, with 6 bases between. The germline V gene has CDR1 KGHSH and CDR2 LQKENI. The CDR3 is 12 residues long. The CDR3: CASSDLTDTQYF. The CDR3 DNA reads as TGTGCCAGCTCCGATCTCACAGATACGCAGTATTTT.

CDR3 protein: CASSLRGLAGGLTGELFF. The CDR3 region has the DNA TGCGCCAGCAGCTTGAGGGGACTAGCGGGAGGGCTGACCGGGGAGCTGTTTTTT. The genes are TRBV5-1 and TRBJ2-2, with 16 bases aligning to TRBD2. Germline lookup yields CDR1 SGHRS and CDR2 YFSETQ. Trimming removed 1 base from V and 5 bases from J; junction bases left unmatched: 5. This CDR3 spans 18 amino acids.

The chain employs TRBV19 and TRBJ2-3, with unresolved D. Trimming took off 5 bases at V and 0 bases at J, with 18 bases between the two ends. In germline, CDR1 is LNHDA, CDR2 SQIVND (reference sequence). This CDR3 region has 17 residues. CDR3 loop: CASSPTRSGFSTDTQYF. The CDR3 DNA reads TGTGCCAGTAGTCCTACACGTTCGGGCTTTAGCACAGATACGCAGTATTTT.

The rearrangement joins TRBV5-1 to TRBJ2-3, with D hard to call. Germline V gives CDR1 SGHRS, CDR2 YFSETQ. This CDR3 region has 14 residues. Trimming removed 0 bases at V and 0 bases at J, with 5 bases between. The chain's CDR3 is CASSLVQSTDTQYF. For the CDR3, the DNA is TGCGCCAGCAGCTTGGTCCAGAGCACAGATACGCAGTATTTT.

The J gene is TRBJ1-2, the V gene TRBV6-1; D is ambiguous. Germline V gene sequence: CDR1 MNHNS, CDR2 SASEGT. This CDR3 spans 14 amino acids. V dropped 1 base and J dropped 4 bases, with 10 bases sitting between them. The CDR3 coding sequence is TGTGCCAGCAGTGAAGGCCTTCCCTCCTATGGCTACACCTTC. Its translation is CASSEGLPSYGYTF.

This chain connects TRBV5-6 to TRBJ1-1; 8 bases are a match to TRBD1. The CDR3 is made up of 16 amino acids. V gave up 4 bases and J gave up 0 bases; unmatched junction bases: 8. Per the germline V gene, CDR1 is SGHDT and CDR2 is YYEEEE. The CDR3 DNA reads TGTGCCAGCAGCCCGGACAGGGTGAGGATGAACACTGAAGCTTTCTTT. This encodes CASSPDRVRMNTEAFF.

The chain employs TRBV18 and TRBJ1-1; TRBD1 is a possible D gene (6 bases). Germline V lookup: CDR1 KGHSH, CDR2 LQKENI. V was clipped by 2 bases and J by 1 base, with 17 bases between them. There are 17 residues in the CDR3. CDR3 DNA sequence: TGTGCCAGCTCACCATCTAGGGGGGTGGCCCCGAACACTGAAGCTTTCTTT. Its protein is CASSPSRGVAPNTEAFF.

The CDR3 is CASSSARLGETQYF. The CDR3 region has the DNA TGTGCCAGCAGCTCGGCTAGACTAGGAGAGACCCAGTACTTC. The rearrangement joins TRBV5-4 to TRBJ2-5; D is possibly TRBD2 (6 bases). Germline V gene data show CDR1 as SGHNT and CDR2 as YYREEE (reference sequence). V was trimmed by 3 bases and J by 4 bases, leaving 13 bases between them. The CDR3 is made up of 14 amino acids.

The chain carries TRBV9 and TRBJ2-2, with 11 bases that match TRBD1. Trimming at V came to 6 bases and at J to 4 bases, leaving 5 bases not matched to a gene. Germline V gene sequence: CDR1 SGDLS, CDR2 YYNGEE. This CDR3 is 15 amino acids long. The chain's CDR3 is CASTPGTGGTGELFF. In DNA form, the CDR3 reads TGTGCCAGCACCCCCGGGACAGGGGGCACCGGGGAGCTGTTTTTT.

Only a few counts were recorded for this clone. The rearrangement links TRBV7-8 to TRBJ1-2; maybe TRBD1 (6 bases). V was shortened by 2 bases and J by 5 bases, with 24 bases between the two germline ends. This CDR3 has 18 residues. Germline V gene lookup returns CDR1 SGHVS and CDR2 FQNEAQ. CDR3 nucleotide sequence: TGTGCCAGCAGCTTAAGGGGGGCGAGGCCGACTACCTATTATGGCTACACCTTC. Its protein product is CASSLRGARPTTYYGYTF. Filled out from reference TRBV7-8 and TRBJ1-2, the complete variable domain reads GAGVSQSPRYKVAKRGQDVALRCDPISGHVSLFWYQQALGQGPEFLTYFQNEAQLDKSGLPSDRFFAERPEGSVSTLKIQRTQQEDSAVYLCASSLRGARPTTYYGYTFGSGTRLTVV.

J is TRBJ2-3 and V is TRBV5-1; weak D call: TRBD2 (6 bases). V lost 5 bases to trimming and J lost 2 bases, with 15 bases between them. The CDR3 contains 15 residues. The germline gives CDR1 SGHRS, CDR2 YFSETQ. The CDR3 nucleotides read TGCGCCAGCAGTGTGCGGGACGCTTCCACAGATACGCAGTATTTT. It specifies CASSVRDASTDTQYF.

The chain uses TRBV15 and TRBJ1-1; D is perhaps TRBD1 (6 bases). This CDR3 comprises 12 residues. V was pared by 3 bases and J by 10 bases, with 12 bases between. Per the germline V gene, CDR1 is LNHNV and CDR2 is YYDKDF (reference sequence). CDR3 sequence reads: CATSSVDRRAFF. CDR3 bases: TGTGCCACCAGCAGTGTGGACAGAAGAGCTTTCTTT. Based on the CDR3 plus reference TRBV15 and TRBJ1-1, the full variable domain is DAMVIQNPRYQVTQFGKPVTLSCSQTLNHNVMYWYQQKSSQAPKLLFHYYDKDFNNEADTPDNFQSRRPNTSFCFLDIRSPGLGDTAMYLCATSSVDRRAFFGQGTRLTVV.

This clone was picked up one time. The gene calls are TRBV7-9 and TRBJ2-1; D might be TRBD2 (6 bases). CDR1 and CDR2 (germline): SEHNR, FQNEAQ (reference sequence). Trimming took off 1 base at V and 1 base at J, with 14 bases between the two ends. The length of the CDR3 is 17 residues. CDR3 region: CASSLDSWTKSYNEQFF. DNA of the CDR3: TGTGCCAGCAGCTTAGATTCTTGGACTAAGTCCTACAATGAGCAGTTCTTC.

V usage is TRBV27 and J usage is TRBJ2-3; a possible D gene is TRBD1 (6 bases). Germline V gives CDR1 MNHEY, CDR2 SMNVEV (reference sequence). The CDR3 contains 13 residues. V lost 2 bases, J lost 10 bases, and 13 bases lay in between. DNA for the CDR3: TGTGCCAGCAGTTTACTCACAGGGTCAGCGCAGTATTTT. Protein sequence: CASSLLTGSAQYF.

A single count supports this clone. This chain joins TRBV5-1 and TRBJ2-2; D not certain. Germline V CDR1 and CDR2: SGHRS, YFSETQ. The CDR3 is 15 amino acids. Trimming took off 6 bases at V and 1 base at J, with 13 bases between the two ends. The CDR3 sequence: CASKDPALNTGELFF. The DNA of the CDR3 is TGCGCCAGCAAAGACCCGGCCCTGAACACCGGGGAGCTGTTTTTT.

The chain links TRBV11-3 to TRBJ2-2; D possibly uses TRBD1 or TRBD2 (5 bases each). Trimming removed 5 bases from V and 3 bases from J, with 13 bases in between. The CDR3 runs to 15 residues. CDR1 and CDR2 from the germline V gene are SGHNT and YENEEA. The CDR3 here is CASSRGRVDTGELFF. The CDR3 DNA reads as TGTGCCAGCAGCCGGGGCAGGGTCGACACCGGGGAGCTGTTTTTT.

The genes are TRBV29-1 and TRBJ2-7; perhaps TRBD2 as D (7 bases). This CDR3 comprises 13 residues. Germline V gives CDR1 SQVTM, CDR2 ANQGSEA. The ends were cut back, 5 bases at V and 1 base at J, with 12 bases in the middle. CDR3 sequence (DNA): TGCAGCGTTAGAGGGGGGGCATCCTACGAGCAGTACTTC. Amino acids: CSVRGGASYEQYF.

The V and J genes are TRBV6-1 and TRBJ2-7, with D possibly matching TRBD1 (6 bases). The CDR3 loop spans 11 amino acids. Trimming took off 10 bases at V and 3 bases at J, with 10 bases between the two ends. Germline assignment: CDR1 MNHNS and CDR2 SASEGT. For the CDR3, the DNA is TGTGCCATTCGGGACAACTACGAGCAGTACTTC. Translation gives CAIRDNYEQYF.

The chain uses TRBV19 and TRBJ2-4; 8 nucleotides match TRBD1. Germline V gene sequence: CDR1 LNHDA, CDR2 SQIVND (reference sequence). Germline trimming cut 5 bases from V and 3 bases from J; bases unmatched to any gene: 3. This CDR3 is built from 14 residues. CDR3 loop: CASSSTGDKNIQYF. The CDR3 coding sequence is TGTGCCAGTAGTTCGACAGGGGACAAAAACATTCAGTACTTC.

V is TRBV6-5 and J is TRBJ2-7; D remains unclear. Germline assignment: CDR1 MNHEY and CDR2 SVGAGI. CDR3 length: 13 amino acids. V gave up 7 bases and J gave up 1 base, with 11 bases separating them. Here the CDR3 DNA reads TGTGCCAGCACCTCGTCGAAGTCCTACGAGCAGTACTTC. This sequence encodes CASTSSKSYEQYF.

V is TRBV7-9 and J is TRBJ1-1; TRBD1 aligns across 9 bases. Germline V gene lookup returns CDR1 SEHNR and CDR2 FQNEAQ (reference sequence). CDR3 length equals 15 residues. The J segment lost 4 bases and the V segment lost 7 bases, leaving 10 bases of the junction unmatched. CDR3 bases: TGTGCCAGCAACCCCACAGGGGGCGCCGGCACTGAAGCTTTCTTT. It is translated as CASNPTGGAGTEAFF.

The V call is TRBV11-2, the J call TRBJ2-7, with D tentatively TRBD2 (6 bases). The CDR3 contains 15 residues. V lost 5 bases and J 4 bases, leaving 18 bases between the germline ends. Germline loops: CDR1 SGHAT, CDR2 FQNNGV. The CDR3 DNA is TGTGCCAGCAGCCACTCGCGGGGTTCGGGGTACGAGCAGTACTTC. This gives the protein CASSHSRGSGYEQYF.

The chain joins TRBV4-1 to TRBJ2-3; 8 bases fit TRBD2. Germline CDR1 and CDR2: MGHRA and YSYEKL. This CDR3 contains 16 residues. The J segment lost 0 bases and the V segment lost 6 bases, leaving 8 bases of the junction unmatched. In DNA, the CDR3 is TGCGCCAGCAGTCCCCTAGCGGGTGCTAGCACAGATACGCAGTATTTT. Its translation: CASSPLAGASTDTQYF.

This chain joins TRBV6-1 and TRBJ1-2, with a weak D call TRBD1 (6 bases). The CDR3 extends over 14 amino acids. The V gene's germline CDR1 is MNHNS and CDR2 SASEGT. With 6 bases removed from V and 3 bases from J, the gap between germline ends came to 14 bases. The CDR3 bases are TGTGCCAGCAGACGGCAGGGGTCTCACTATGGCTACACCTTC. As protein: CASRRQGSHYGYTF.

The chain recombines TRBV30 with TRBJ2-4, with D unresolved. This CDR3 spans 14 amino acids. V was clipped by 0 bases and J by 7 bases, with 13 bases between them. Germline CDR1 GTSNPN, CDR2 SVGIG (reference sequence). CDR3 amino acids: CAWSVYPPPNIQYF. CDR3 DNA: TGTGCCTGGAGTGTATATCCCCCCCCCAACATTCAGTACTTC.

This chain joins TRBV29-1 and TRBJ2-2; 9 nucleotides align to TRBD1. Unmatched junction bases numbered 4, after V lost 1 base and J lost 4 bases. CDR1 and CDR2 (germline): SQVTM, ANQGSEA. The CDR3 runs to 15 residues. CDR3 sequence (DNA): TGCAGCGTTGAAGTCGGACAGGGGCCCACCGGGGAGCTGTTTTTT. Amino acids: CSVEVGQGPTGELFF.

This clone was detected only once. The gene calls are TRBV30 and TRBJ1-2; D remains ambiguous. Germline values: CDR1 GTSNPN, CDR2 SVGIG (reference sequence). Trimming pared 3 bases from V and 3 bases from J, leaving 11 bases between. This CDR3 has 13 residues. CDR3 region: CAWRDPGDYGYTF. CDR3 DNA sequence: TGTGCCTGGAGGGACCCCGGGGACTATGGCTACACCTTC.

The CDR3 nucleotides are TGTGCCAGCAACCTGGGGAGTCCCTCATACAATGAGCAGTTCTTC. Its translation is CASNLGSPSYNEQFF. The V and J genes are TRBV6-5 and TRBJ2-1; tentatively, D is TRBD2 (5 bases). CDR1 and CDR2 (germline): MNHEY, SVGAGI. The CDR3 consists of 15 residues. The V end lost 7 bases, the J end lost 4 bases, and 17 bases lay between the germline ends.

This clone has more than one count but fewer than ten. The V call is TRBV9, the J call TRBJ2-1, with D maybe TRBD2 (6 bases). The CDR3 extends over 13 amino acids. Germline values: CDR1 SGDLS, CDR2 YYNGEE. Trimming removed 4 bases from V and 5 bases from J, with 10 bases in between. CDR3 sequence: CASSPGLNNEQFF. CDR3 coding DNA: TGTGCCAGCAGCCCAGGACTAAACAATGAGCAGTTCTTC.

This clone was seen once. This chain connects TRBV6-1 to TRBJ1-5; the D is unclear. The CDR3 spans 15 residues. V dropped 10 bases and J dropped 7 bases, with 23 bases sitting between them. CDR1 MNHNS and CDR2 SASEGT come from the germline V gene. For the CDR3, the DNA is TGTGCCATCTCTCTTAATCAAGGAAGAGACCAGCCCCAGCATTTT. Protein: CAISLNQGRDQPQHF.

The chain is built from TRBV5-4 and TRBJ2-1; D remains unclear. Per germline, CDR1 SGHNT and CDR2 YYREEE (reference sequence). The V and J ends lost 2 bases and 0 bases respectively, with 9 bases between them. This CDR3 is built from 15 residues. The CDR3 loop reads CASSLDPSSYNEQFF. Written as DNA, the CDR3 is TGTGCCAGCAGCTTAGACCCGAGCTCCTACAATGAGCAGTTCTTC.